This T cell receptor beta chain came from a study of neurological immune-mediated disorders. A single record per CDR3 protein comes from TCRdb applying MiXCR to the 5' RACE reads. The sample gives under 80,000 distinct CDR3 sequences, about 9.4% of which show up once; less than 2% is in the top ten. Germline loops: CDR1 SQVTM, CDR2 ANQGSEA. The ends lost 6 bases at V and 4 bases at J; junction bases unmatched: 2. The CDR3 sequence is 13 residues long. Sequencing was performed on PBMCs. The TCR originated in a man in his fifties or sixties in good health. The chain recombines TRBV29-1 with TRBJ2-1, with 11 positions matching TRBD2. The CDR3 region is CSVGTSGYNEQFF. The CDR3 DNA is TGCAGCGTCGGGACTAGCGGTTACAATGAGCAGTTCTTC.